This T cell receptor (beta chain) emerged from a study of shared clonotypes between healthy human individuals. Clones were read by immunoSEQ multiplex PCR, and TCRdb kept only the in-frame ones, dropping some. The sample has 2 million to 2.5 million clones, more than 85% seen once; the top ten hold about 0.39%. The germline V gene encodes CDR1 MNHNY and CDR2 SVGAGI (reference sequence). This CDR3 has 15 amino acids. V was shortened by 0 bases and J by 7 bases, with 13 bases between the two germline ends. Study-wide points: Only a few donors were included, so the genetic and exposure-history diversity represented was limited. Among donors, the sharing of clonotypes was expected to be influenced by sequencing depth.

The study drew its donors from healthy HIV-negative adults without recent acute infections or vaccinations. On this clone itself: Its matching antigen is unknown.

The material sequenced was naive CD4+ T cells from PBMCs. Subset given: CD45RA+ positively selected. The chain recombines TRBV6-6 with TRBJ1-5; D ambiguous. The TCR comes from a man aged 18 to 35 in good health. Some clones in this sample may be carry-over from other donors' samples. The CDR3 nucleotides read TGTGCCAGCAGTTACTCGGGCCTGGGCAGGCAGCCCCAGCATTTT. Amino acid sequence: CASSYSGLGRQPQHF.